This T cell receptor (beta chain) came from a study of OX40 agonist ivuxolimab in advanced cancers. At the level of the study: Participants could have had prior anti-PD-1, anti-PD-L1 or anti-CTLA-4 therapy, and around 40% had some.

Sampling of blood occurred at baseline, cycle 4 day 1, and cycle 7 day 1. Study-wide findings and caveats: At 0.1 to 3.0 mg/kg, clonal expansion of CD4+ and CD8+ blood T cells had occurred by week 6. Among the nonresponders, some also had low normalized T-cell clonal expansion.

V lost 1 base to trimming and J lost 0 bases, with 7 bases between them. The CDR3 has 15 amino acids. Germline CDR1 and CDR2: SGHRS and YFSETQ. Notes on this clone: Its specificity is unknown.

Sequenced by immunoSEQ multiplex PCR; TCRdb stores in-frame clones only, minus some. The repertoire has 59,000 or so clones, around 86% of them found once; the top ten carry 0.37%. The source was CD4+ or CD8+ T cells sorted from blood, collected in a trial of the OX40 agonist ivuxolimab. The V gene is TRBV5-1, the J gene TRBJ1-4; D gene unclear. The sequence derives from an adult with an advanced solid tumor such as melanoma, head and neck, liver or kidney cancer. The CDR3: CASSLIPATNEKLFF. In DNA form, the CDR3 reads TGCGCCAGCAGCTTGATCCCTGCAACTAATGAAAAACTGTTTTTT.